This TCR beta chain was captured by sequencing in a study of blood T cell repertoires in COVID-19. About the research overall: Spain, Italy and the United States supplied samples that represented acute and convalescent COVID-19. From T cells, B-cell-depleted T cells, or PBMCs came the material, which was cDNA or gDNA.

Produced via immunoSEQ multiplex PCR; TCRdb's table is partial and in-frame only. This sample has fewer than 400,000 clones, with more than 85% found just once. This CDR3 has 13 residues. Trimming at V came to 5 bases and at J to 1 base, leaving 1 base not matched to a gene. The sequenced sample was peripheral blood. The genes are TRBV12-3 or TRBV12-4 and TRBJ1-1, with 7 bases matching TRBD1. This receptor was identified in a human donor in a cohort sampled during active COVID-19. The CDR3 coding sequence is TGTGCCAGCAGTCGGGACAGGAACACTGAAGCTTTCTTT. Its protein is CASSRDRNTEAFF.